These 8 T cell receptor beta chains were sequenced from one sample in a study of identical twins. TCRdb analysed the 5' RACE reads with MiXCR anew, one entry per CDR3 protein. The sample has 220,000 or so distinct CDR3 sequences; 5.5% to 7% are singletons. These sequences were also reported in another study, on yellow fever vaccine responses in identical twins.

Source material: memory (CD45RO+) T cells sorted from blood. The receptors stem from a woman between 18 and 30 years old in good health.

This clonotype has more than one count but fewer than ten. The rearrangement links TRBV4-1 to TRBJ2-1; D is tentatively TRBD1 or TRBD2 (6 bases each). Trimming pared 0 bases from V and 10 bases from J, leaving 10 bases between. CDR1 and CDR2 (germline): MGHRA, YSYEKL. This CDR3 has 13 residues. The CDR3 nucleotides are TGCGCCAGCAGCCAAGACCGGGGGCGGGAGCAGTTCTTC. Residues: CASSQDRGREQFF.

V usage is TRBV6-1 and J usage is TRBJ2-1; D is possibly TRBD1 (5 bases). The CDR3 contains 12 residues. The V and J ends lost 3 bases and 15 bases respectively, with 15 bases between them. The germline V gene has CDR1 MNHNS and CDR2 SASEGT. The CDR3: CASSEWPGNPFF. DNA for the CDR3: TGTGCCAGCAGTGAGTGGCCAGGGAATCCGTTCTTC.

The chain uses TRBV29-1 and TRBJ2-3; 7 bases match TRBD2. The V gene end was trimmed by 7 bases and the J gene end by 1 base; junction bases not matched to a gene: 8. The CDR3 totals 14 residues. Germline lookup yields CDR1 SQVTM and CDR2 ANQGSEA. Written as DNA, the CDR3 is TGCAGCGCTTGCGGCGGGAGACGCACAGATACGCAGTATTTT. Protein sequence: CSACGGRRTDTQYF.

This chain joins TRBV15 and TRBJ2-3, with D possibly TRBD2 on 5 matching bases. V lost 7 bases and J lost 6, with 14 bases in between. Germline CDR1 reads LNHNV; CDR2 reads YYDKDF (reference sequence). CDR3 length: 13 residues. The DNA of the CDR3 is TGTGCCACCAAAGAGGGAGCGGTTGATACGCAGTATTTT. Residues: CATKEGAVDTQYF.

The rearrangement joins TRBV2 to TRBJ2-7, with 13 positions matching TRBD2. The CDR3 length is 19 residues. Trimming at V came to 0 bases and at J to 3 bases, leaving 11 bases not matched to a gene. The germline V gene has CDR1 SNHLY and CDR2 FYNNEI. CDR3 bases: TGTGCCAGCAGTGAAGCGGGGGGGCTACTAGCGGGAGGGTTCTACGAGCAGTACTTC. It is translated as CASSEAGGLLAGGFYEQYF.

This clonotype was counted a few times. This chain joins TRBV2 and TRBJ2-3; D gene uncertain. The CDR3 consists of 15 residues. Germline CDR1 is SNHLY and CDR2 is FYNNEI. The V gene lost 4 bases and the J gene lost 1 base, with 12 bases spanning the gap. The CDR3 nucleotides read TGTGCCAGCAGTGGGGTTGTGTTAGGCACAGATACGCAGTATTTT. Encoded protein: CASSGVVLGTDTQYF.

In this sample, this clonotype turned up many times. The chain has TRBV7-9 and TRBJ2-2; tentatively, D is TRBD2 (5 bases). Trimming stripped 5 bases from V and 7 bases from J, with 17 bases between. CDR1 is SEHNR and CDR2 is FQNEAQ in the germline V gene (reference sequence). There are 15 residues in the CDR3. The CDR3 loop is CASSPDYTLGGELFF. The CDR3 DNA sequence: TGTGCCAGCAGCCCCGACTATACACTCGGCGGGGAGCTGTTTTTT.

The chain joins TRBV20-1 to TRBJ1-2; perhaps TRBD1 as D (5 bases). CDR3 length equals 15 residues. Germline V CDR1 and CDR2: DFQATT, SNEGSKA (reference sequence). The ends were cut back, 3 bases at V and 7 bases at J, with 21 bases in the middle. For the CDR3, the DNA is TGCAGTGCTAGTAGTATAACAGGCCCCCTCGGTGGCTACACCTTC. Translating gives CSASSITGPLGGYTF.